The 23 T cell receptor beta chains presented below share a single source sample, sequenced in a study of siplizumab effects on memory and regulatory T cells. Profiling relied on immunoSEQ multiplex PCR, and the TCRdb table lists in-frame clones only, not all of them. The sample lists 85,000 to 130,000 clones, about 93% occurring once. Material for sequencing was Tregs sorted from blood. The origin of the receptors is a human donor in good health.

There are a few counts of this clone. The chain has TRBV4-1 and TRBJ2-2; D remains unclear. The germline V gene has CDR1 MGHRA and CDR2 YSYEKL. V was shortened by 0 bases and J by 3 bases, with 11 bases between the two germline ends. The CDR3 covers 16 residues. As DNA, the CDR3 is TGCGCCAGCAGCCAAGAGGGCTGGCCCGACACCGGGGAGCTGTTTTTT. It specifies CASSQEGWPDTGELFF.

A remark on this clone: The same CDR3 is also encoded by other DNA sequences in this sample. The chain employs TRBV9 and TRBJ2-3; D not resolved. Germline V gene sequence: CDR1 SGDLS, CDR2 YYNGEE. Trimming took 0 bases from V and 3 from J, leaving 2 bases between them. The CDR3 is 12 amino acids. CDR3 bases: TGTGCCAGCAGCGTAGCTACAGATACGCAGTATTTT. This encodes CASSVATDTQYF.

The genes are TRBV5-1 and TRBJ2-1; 8 bases match TRBD1. CDR1 and CDR2 from the germline V gene are SGHRS and YFSETQ. Unmatched junction bases numbered 19, after V lost 2 bases and J lost 6 bases. CDR3 length: 19 residues. CDR3: CASSLHGQGLWAYGNEQFF. Written as DNA, the CDR3 is TGCGCCAGCAGCTTACATGGACAGGGTCTTTGGGCGTACGGCAATGAGCAGTTCTTC.

The chain is built from TRBV7-9 and TRBJ2-3; 7 nucleotides agree with TRBD1. The length of the CDR3 is 15 residues. CDR1 is SEHNR and CDR2 is FQNEAQ in the germline V gene (reference sequence). With V trimmed by 4 bases and J by 1 base, 5 bases remained unmatched. Here the CDR3 DNA reads TGTGCCAGCAGCTCGACAGGGTCCGGCACAGATACGCAGTATTTT. It yields the protein CASSSTGSGTDTQYF.

This chain connects TRBV30 to TRBJ2-3; 9 bases line up with TRBD2. The V gene end was trimmed by 2 bases and the J gene end by 0 bases; junction bases not matched to a gene: 12. CDR3 size: 18 residues. Germline assignment: CDR1 GTSNPN and CDR2 SVGIG (reference sequence). CDR3: CAWSPIRLAGSSTDTQYF. The DNA for the CDR3 is TGTGCCTGGAGTCCCATCCGGCTAGCGGGATCTAGCACAGATACGCAGTATTTT.

This clone is a singleton in its sample. CDR3 nucleotide sequence: TGTGCCAGCAGTGTTTTTTCGGACACCAGCCTCTATGGCTACACCTTC. This codes for CASSVFSDTSLYGYTF. The chain recombines TRBV6-1 with TRBJ1-2; tentatively, D is TRBD1 (5 bases). V was shortened by 4 bases and J by 4 bases, with 19 bases between the two germline ends. CDR1 MNHNS and CDR2 SASEGT come from the germline V gene. This CDR3 has 16 amino acids.

The chain couples TRBV13 to TRBJ1-5; D gene ambiguous. From germline, CDR1 is PRHDT and CDR2 FYEKMQ (reference sequence). V lost 3 bases, J lost 4 bases, and 22 bases lay in between. The CDR3 spans 18 residues. The CDR3 loop reads CASSFQPTRTGRNQPQHF. For the CDR3, the DNA is TGTGCCAGCAGCTTCCAACCCACTCGGACGGGTAGGAATCAGCCCCAGCATTTT.

The chain has TRBV7-3 and TRBJ2-5; D remains ambiguous. The CDR3 extends over 13 amino acids. The V gene lost 4 bases and the J gene lost 2 bases, with 8 bases spanning the gap. Germline V gene data show CDR1 as SGHTA and CDR2 as FQGTGA. The CDR3 sequence: CASSSTLQETQYF. In DNA, the CDR3 is TGTGCCAGCAGCTCGACCCTACAAGAGACCCAGTACTTC. Full variable domain (rest looked up from reference TRBV7-3 and TRBJ2-5): GAGVSQTPSNKVTEKGKYVELRCDPISGHTALYWYRQSLGQGPEFLIYFQGTGAADDSGLPNDRFFAVRPEGSVSTLKIQRTERGDSAVYLCASSSTLQETQYFGPGTRLLVL.

Turning to this clone: At one end the junction does not follow the germline gene, possibly because of a read error. The chain recombines TRBV30 with TRBJ2-7; D may be TRBD2 (5 bases). The CDR3 length is 13 residues. Looked up from germline, CDR1 is GTSNPN and CDR2 is SVGIG (reference sequence). In DNA, the CDR3 is TGTGCCTGGAGTCCCGATCGACGTGGGAGCGCCAACTTC. Residues: CAWSPDRRGSANF.

The chain has TRBV19 and TRBJ1-5; TRBD1 matches at 10 bases. CDR3 length: 16 amino acids. V shed 6 bases, J shed 7 bases, and the junction held 12 bases outside the gene matches. Germline V gene sequence: CDR1 LNHDA, CDR2 SQIVND (reference sequence). The CDR3 sequence is CASSPWGQGPRQPQHF. CDR3 coding DNA: TGTGCCAGTAGCCCGTGGGGACAGGGGCCAAGGCAGCCCCAGCATTTT.

The rearrangement links TRBV5-1 to TRBJ2-2, with D possibly TRBD1 on 6 matching bases. The V gene's germline CDR1 is SGHRS and CDR2 YFSETQ. Trimming removed 6 bases at V and 0 bases at J, with 15 bases between. CDR3 length: 16 residues. CDR3 bases: TGCGCCAGCACCCAGGGGAGCGTGACGAACACCGGGGAGCTGTTTTTT. Amino acid sequence: CASTQGSVTNTGELFF.

CDR3 sequence reads: CASSPGLTLFGELFF. The DNA of the CDR3 is TGCGCCAGCAGCCCTGGACTAACCCTGTTCGGGGAGCTGTTTTTT. The V call is TRBV4-3, the J call TRBJ2-2; a weak D match, TRBD2 (6 bases). Deletions cut 4 bases from V and 7 bases from J, with 16 bases between. This CDR3 is built from 15 residues. The V gene's germline CDR1 is LGHNA and CDR2 YSLEER.

This clone was recorded a few times. V gene TRBV20-1 combines with J gene TRBJ1-1; D remains unclear. This CDR3 has 11 residues. Trimming pared 5 bases from V and 10 bases from J, leaving 14 bases between. Germline CDR1 is DFQATT and CDR2 is SNEGSKA (reference sequence). The CDR3 DNA sequence: TGCAGTGCTTTCCGCACCGGGCGAGCTTTCTTT. It is translated as CSAFRTGRAFF.

V usage is TRBV5-1 and J usage is TRBJ1-3; tentative D call: TRBD1 (5 bases). The CDR3 consists of 15 residues. Germline loops: CDR1 SGHRS, CDR2 YFSETQ. V lost 0 bases, J lost 2 bases, and 9 bases lay in between. CDR3 in amino acids: CASSLGEQAGNTIYF. The CDR3 bases are TGCGCCAGCAGCTTGGGGGAACAGGCTGGAAACACCATATATTTT.

The chain has TRBV2 and TRBJ1-6; TRBD1 is a possible D gene (6 bases). Looked up from germline, CDR1 is SNHLY and CDR2 is FYNNEI. V lost 4 bases and J lost 3, with 13 bases in between. CDR3 length: 16 residues. CDR3 nucleotides: TGTGCCAGCAGTGGCCCAGGACAGCACTATAATTCACCCCTCCACTTT. Protein: CASSGPGQHYNSPLHF.

V and J are TRBV5-1 and TRBJ1-1; D possibly corresponds to TRBD1 (6 bases). The CDR3 is made up of 13 amino acids. Germline V gives CDR1 SGHRS, CDR2 YFSETQ. Trimming pared 4 bases from V and 6 bases from J, leaving 13 bases between. The CDR3 loop is CASSRQDRAEAFF. CDR3 coding DNA: TGCGCCAGCAGCCGACAGGATCGCGCTGAAGCTTTCTTT.

The V gene is TRBV27, the J gene TRBJ1-2; TRBD1 agrees at 7 bases. Germline CDR1 is MNHEY and CDR2 is SMNVEV (reference sequence). The CDR3 consists of 14 residues. V was pared by 8 bases and J by 0 bases, with 6 bases of the junction left unmatched. The CDR3 reads CASAYRGTNYGYTF. The DNA of the CDR3 is TGTGCCAGCGCTTACAGGGGTACTAACTATGGCTACACCTTC.

The chain recombines TRBV7-2 with TRBJ2-3; possibly TRBD2 for D (6 bases). Deletions cut 1 base from V and 7 bases from J, with 12 bases between. The V gene's germline CDR1 is SGHTA and CDR2 FQGNSA. CDR3 size: 14 residues. The CDR3 sequence: CASSLVGGPNTQYF. The DNA for the CDR3 is TGTGCCAGCAGCTTAGTCGGGGGTCCGAATACGCAGTATTTT. The full variable domain, in which reference TRBV7-2 and TRBJ2-3 provide the parts outside the CDR3, is GAGVSQSPSNKVTEKGKDVELRCDPISGHTALYWYRQSLGQGLEFLIYFQGNSAPDKSGLPSDRFSAERTGGSVSTLTIQRTQQEDSAVYLCASSLVGGPNTQYFGPGTRLTVL.

This rearrangement joins TRBV5-5 to TRBJ1-1; no definite D call. V lost 1 base to trimming and J lost 5 bases, with 12 bases between them. Germline V lookup: CDR1 SGHKS, CDR2 YYEKEE (reference sequence). The CDR3 has 14 amino acids. The CDR3 loop reads CASSLLRFGTEAFF. The CDR3 region has the DNA TGTGCCAGCAGCTTGCTCAGGTTTGGTACTGAAGCTTTCTTT.

This chain links TRBV15 with TRBJ1-2; D is perhaps TRBD1 (5 bases). Trimming took 2 bases from V and 9 from J, leaving 10 bases between them. Germline values: CDR1 LNHNV, CDR2 YYDKDF (reference sequence). This CDR3 is 12 amino acids long. The CDR3 here is CATSRFQGRYTF. For the CDR3, the DNA is TGTGCCACCAGCAGATTCCAGGGTCGCTACACCTTC.

The J gene is TRBJ2-5, the V gene TRBV7-8, with TRBD2 matching 8 bases. V shed 3 bases, J shed 5 bases, and the junction held 11 bases outside the gene matches. The length of the CDR3 is 16 residues. Germline lookup yields CDR1 SGHVS and CDR2 FQNEAQ. The CDR3 DNA reads as TGTGCCAGCAGCTTGGGACGGGAGGGCCGTTGGGAGACCCAGTACTTC. Its translation is CASSLGREGRWETQYF. The whole variable domain, filled in from reference TRBV7-8 and TRBJ2-5, reads GAGVSQSPRYKVAKRGQDVALRCDPISGHVSLFWYQQALGQGPEFLTYFQNEAQLDKSGLPSDRFFAERPEGSVSTLKIQRTQQEDSAVYLCASSLGREGRWETQYFGPGTRLLVL.

The DNA of the CDR3 is TGTGCCAGCAGCGCGGACGGAAGAGTCCTCCACTTT. Its protein product is CASSADGRVLHF. The chain recombines TRBV5-4 with TRBJ1-6; D gene unclear. The CDR3 totals 12 residues. Germline V gene sequence: CDR1 SGHNT, CDR2 YYREEE (reference sequence). The V and J ends lost 4 bases and 15 bases respectively, with 14 bases between them.

The V and J genes are TRBV7-3 and TRBJ1-4; D gene uncertain. The CDR3 length is 15 residues. CDR1 SGHTA and CDR2 FQGTGA come from the germline V gene. Trimming took off 0 bases at V and 7 bases at J, with 12 bases between the two ends. The CDR3, as DNA: TGTGCCAGCAGCTTAACGCCGATGGCGGGTGAAAAACTGTTTTTT. It specifies CASSLTPMAGEKLFF.